The 18 T cell receptor beta chains below all came from one sample that was sequenced in a study of memory CD4+ T cells and cytomegalovirus serostatus. Measured with immunoSEQ multiplex PCR; TCRdb has only the in-frame clones, and not every one. The sample contains 50,000 to 55,000 clones, 60% to 80% of which appear only once. The sort gate was single viable CD3+CD4+CD8-CD45RO+ cells for memory CD4+ T cells. The sequenced sample was memory CD4+ T cells from blood. The receptors derive from an adult in good health and CMV-seronegative.

V and J are TRBV11-2 and TRBJ1-5; D remains unclear. This CDR3 region has 18 residues. V dropped 6 bases and J dropped 5 bases, with 26 bases sitting between them. The germline CDR1 and CDR2 sequences are SGHAT and FQNNGV. Here the CDR3 reads CASSKPPVFSPVYQPQHF. Written as DNA, the CDR3 is TGTGCCAGCAGTAAACCCCCCGTCTTCTCACCGGTCTATCAGCCCCAGCATTTT. Full variable domain (missing parts from reference TRBV11-2 and TRBJ1-5): EAGVAQSPRYKIIEKRQSVAFWCNPISGHATLYWYQQILGQGPKLLIQFQNNGVVDDSQLPKDRFSAERLKGVDSTLKIQPAKLEDSAVYLCASSKPPVFSPVYQPQHFGDGTRLSIL.

This clone was seen only a few times. This chain joins TRBV6-5 and TRBJ1-6, with D hard to call. Germline lookup yields CDR1 MNHEY and CDR2 SVGAGI. CDR3 length equals 12 residues. Trimming pared 6 bases from V and 9 bases from J, leaving 9 bases between. The CDR3 region has the DNA TGTGCCAGCAGGCTCTCGGTTTCACCCCTCCACTTT. Translating it yields CASRLSVSPLHF.

The rearrangement uses TRBV7-8 and TRBJ2-1; 11 positions agree with TRBD2. The CDR3 has 18 amino acids. V shed 5 bases and J 9 bases; nucleotides not matched to a gene: 18. Germline values: CDR1 SGHVS, CDR2 FQNEAQ. The CDR3 loop reads CASSPRGATSGVGPEQFF. For the CDR3, the DNA is TGTGCCAGCAGCCCAAGGGGGGCGACTAGCGGGGTGGGCCCTGAGCAGTTCTTC.

This chain links TRBV7-6 with TRBJ2-7; D is possibly TRBD1 or TRBD2 (6 bases each). The CDR3 runs to 13 residues. Per germline, CDR1 SGHVS and CDR2 FNYEAQ. The V end was cut by 5 bases, the J end by 10 bases, with 18 bases between. The CDR3 DNA reads TGTGCCAGCAGCCTAGGAGCGAGGGGGGAACAGTACTTC. Translation: CASSLGARGEQYF.

This clone was seen once. V is TRBV18 and J is TRBJ2-5, with D tentatively TRBD1 or TRBD2 (5 bases each). Trimming shortened V by 3 bases and J by 2 bases, and 7 bases separated the two germline ends. The CDR3 spans 13 residues. Germline V gene sequence: CDR1 KGHSH, CDR2 LQKENI. CDR3 nucleotides: TGTGCCAGCTCACCGGGACGTCAAGAGACCCAGTACTTC. Its protein is CASSPGRQETQYF. The full variable domain, in which reference TRBV18 and TRBJ2-5 provide the parts outside the CDR3, is NAGVMQNPRHLVRRRGQEARLRCSPMKGHSHVYWYRQLPEEGLKFMVYLQKENIIDESGMPKERFSAEFPKEGPSILRIQQVVRGDSAAYFCASSPGRQETQYFGPGTRLLVL.

The chain is built from TRBV5-6 and TRBJ2-7, with 10 bases that match TRBD1. Looked up from germline, CDR1 is SGHDT and CDR2 is YYEEEE. The CDR3 has 17 amino acids. V lost 0 bases and J lost 2; bases outside the gene matches: 8. CDR3 in amino acids: CASSLAGGTGETYEQYF. The CDR3 nucleotides read TGTGCCAGCAGCTTGGCCGGGGGGACAGGGGAAACCTACGAGCAGTACTTC. The complete variable domain, with remaining parts taken from reference TRBV5-6 and TRBJ2-7, reads DAGVTQSPTHLIKTRGQQVTLRCSPKSGHDTVSWYQQALGQGPQFIFQYYEEEERQRGNFPDRFSGHQFPNYSSELNVNALLLGDSALYLCASSLAGGTGETYEQYFGPGTRLTVT.

The rearrangement uses TRBV7-2 and TRBJ2-7; TRBD1 matches 8 bases. V shed 4 bases, J shed 6 bases, and the junction held 5 bases outside the gene matches. The CDR3 has 13 residues. Germline lookup yields CDR1 SGHTA and CDR2 FQGNSA. CDR3 coding DNA: TGTGCCAGCAGCTCCAGGGGGCAGATCGAGCAGTACTTC. Protein product: CASSSRGQIEQYF.

For the CDR3, the DNA is TGTGCCAGCAGTAGGATTTCCCAAGGCGACAATGAGCAGTTCTTC. Translation gives CASSRISQGDNEQFF. The chain couples TRBV6-4 to TRBJ2-1; D ambiguous. V lost 5 bases and J 5 bases, leaving 16 bases between the germline ends. Germline-derived CDR1 and CDR2 are MRHNA and SNTAGT. CDR3 length equals 15 residues.

This rearrangement joins TRBV27 to TRBJ2-6; 11 bases map to TRBD2. The CDR3 runs to 18 residues. J lost 4 bases, V lost 5 bases, and 10 bases had no gene match. CDR1 is MNHEY, CDR2 SMNVEV, per germline (reference sequence). CDR3 sequence: CASSPQIAGGSGANVLTF. CDR3 DNA: TGTGCCAGCAGTCCCCAAATAGCGGGGGGGTCCGGGGCCAACGTCCTGACTTTC. Looking up the rest from reference TRBV27 and TRBJ2-6 gives the full variable domain: EAQVTQNPRYLITVTGKKLTVTCSQNMNHEYMSWYRQDPGLGLRQIYYSMNVEVTDKGDVPEGYKVSRKEKRNFPLILESPSPNQTSLYFCASSPQIAGGSGANVLTFGAGSRLTVL.

This sequence joins TRBV28 and TRBJ2-6; no firm D call. The CDR3 extends over 15 amino acids. The germline V and J ends were trimmed by 3 bases and 3 bases, with 9 bases remaining between them. Germline values: CDR1 MDHEN, CDR2 SYDVKM. The CDR3: CASSLLLGGANVLTF. Here the CDR3 DNA reads TGTGCCAGCAGTTTGCTCCTCGGTGGGGCCAACGTCCTGACTTTC.

This sequence joins TRBV5-5 and TRBJ2-2; unclear D gene. V dropped 4 bases and J dropped 6 bases, with 13 bases sitting between them. Per germline, CDR1 SGHKS and CDR2 YYEKEE (reference sequence). The CDR3 contains 14 residues. CDR3 residues: CASSPRKGPGELFF. The CDR3 DNA reads as TGTGCCAGCAGCCCTCGGAAAGGCCCCGGGGAGCTGTTTTTT.

The rearrangement links TRBV28 to TRBJ1-6; no clear D. With 4 bases removed from V and 6 bases from J, the gap between germline ends came to 7 bases. Germline lookup yields CDR1 MDHEN and CDR2 SYDVKM. This CDR3 is 13 amino acids long. CDR3 DNA: TGTGCCAGCAGTTCCCTGCTTAATTCACCCCTCCACTTT. Protein sequence: CASSSLLNSPLHF. The variable domain in full, completed from reference TRBV28 and TRBJ1-6, reads DVKVTQSSRYLVKRTGEKVFLECVQDMDHENMFWYRQDPGLGLRLIYFSYDVKMKEKGDIPEGYSVSREKKERFSLILESASTNQTSMYLCASSSLLNSPLHFGNGTRLTVT.

This clone came up once. The chain employs TRBV6-5 and TRBJ1-4; 8 bases are a match to TRBD1. This CDR3 has 15 residues. After removal of 6 bases from V and 8 bases from J, the junction contained 11 bases not matched to a gene. The germline gives CDR1 MNHEY, CDR2 SVGAGI. The CDR3 nucleotides read TGTGCCAGCAGCTACGACAGGGGTTCTGGCGAAAAACTGTTTTTT. This codes for CASSYDRGSGEKLFF.

The chain recombines TRBV21-1 with TRBJ1-1. TRBV21-1 is designated a pseudogene. This CDR3 is 14 amino acids long. Here the CDR3 DNA reads TGTGCCAGCAGCGCCGAGGAAAGTTACACTGAAGCTTTCTTT. Translation gives CASSAEESYTEAFF.

CDR3 in amino acids: CASSQGSWGRDEQFF. The CDR3 region has the DNA TGTGCCAGCAGCCAAGGATCATGGGGGCGGGATGAGCAGTTCTTC. The chain recombines TRBV4-2 with TRBJ2-1, with D tentatively TRBD1 (6 bases). Germline V gene lookup returns CDR1 LGHNA and CDR2 YNFKEQ. The V and J ends lost 1 base and 8 bases respectively, with 15 bases between them. The CDR3 has 15 residues.

The rearrangement uses TRBV30 and TRBJ1-5, with 12 bases matching TRBD1. CDR1 is GTSNPN, CDR2 SVGIG, per germline (reference sequence). The CDR3 has 15 amino acids. V was clipped by 0 bases and J by 6 bases; unmatched bases: 3. In DNA form, the CDR3 reads TGTGCCTGGAGTGTGGGGACAGGGGGCCTTCAGCCCCAGCATTTT. It codes for CAWSVGTGGLQPQHF. The full variable domain, its missing parts supplied by reference TRBV30 and TRBJ1-5, is SQTIHQWPATLVQPVGSPLSLECTVEGTSNPNLYWYRQAAGRGLQLLFYSVGIGQISSEVPQNLSASRPQDRQFILSSKKLLLSDSGFYLCAWSVGTGGLQPQHFGDGTRLSIL.

The chain combines TRBV4-2 with TRBJ1-2; D call uncertain. This CDR3 spans 13 amino acids. V lost 0 bases, J lost 8 bases, and 10 bases lay in between. Germline CDR1 LGHNA, CDR2 YNFKEQ. CDR3 nucleotides: TGTGCCAGCAGCCAAGACGCGGGGAAAGGCTACACCTTC. Its translation is CASSQDAGKGYTF.

The chain links TRBV19 to TRBJ1-1; weak D call: TRBD1 (5 bases). Trimming took off 4 bases at V and 3 bases at J, with 15 bases between the two ends. The CDR3 sequence is 15 residues long. Germline loops: CDR1 LNHDA, CDR2 SQIVND (reference sequence). This CDR3 is CASSKGSGGDTEAFF. The CDR3, as DNA: TGTGCCAGTAGTAAAGGGAGCGGAGGGGACACTGAAGCTTTCTTT.